The 28 T cell receptor beta chains listed next were all sequenced from one sample in a study of tissue T cells after allogeneic stem cell transplantation (dated by TCRdb to between 2021 and 2024). Receptor amplification or capture employed the immunoSEQ multiplex PCR assay. Sourced from immuneACCESS, this table was stored by TCRdb with only in-frame sequences that have V and J called. A share of the clones is absent; for the studies checked, an unresolved V gene accounts for under half, and the remainder has no known explanation. Here the sample has about 50,000 clones; about 73% occur a single time. Roughly 0.77% of the sample rests with the top ten. Sequenced sample: sorted cells pooled from one or two spleens. The source is a pool of C57BL/6 mice in good health.

As to this clone: Germline and genes: mouse. The read stops 1 residue short of the end of the CDR3; the missing end is completed from the germline J gene. Other DNA sequences in this sample translate to the same CDR3. V usage is TRBV1 and J usage is TRBJ1-3; D is unresolved. The CDR3 is 14 residues long. Trimming took off 1 base at V and 0 bases at J, with 4 bases between the two ends. CDR1 and CDR2 (germline): NSQYPW, LRSPGD (reference sequence). CDR3 protein: CTCSAGGSGNTLYF. CDR3 DNA (partial): TGCACCTGCAGTGCAGGGGGTTCTGGAAATACGCTCTAT. Drawing the rest from reference TRBV1 and TRBJ1-3, the complete variable domain is VTLLEQNPRWRLVPRGQAVNLRCILKNSQYPWMSWYQQDLQKQLQWLFTLRSPGDKEVKSLPGADYLATRVTDTELRLQVANMSQGRTLYCTCSAGGSGNTLYFGEGSRLIVV.

Worth noting for this clone: Each gene name is a mouse one. Read sequence stops 1 residue before the CDR3 end, and the germline J gene provides the missing end. The rearrangement joins TRBV13-2 to TRBJ1-2, with 7 bases aligning to TRBD1. CDR1 is NNHNN and CDR2 is SYGAGS in the germline V gene (reference sequence). J lost 0 bases, V lost 7 bases, and 3 bases had no gene match. The CDR3 has 13 residues. The covered CDR3 bases are TGTGCCAGCAGACAGGGTTCAAACTCCGACTACACC. Its translation is CASRQGSNSDYT. The full CDR3 reads CASRQGSNSDYTF.

This clone was counted between two and nine times. The gene names given are mouse names. Partial CDR3 DNA: TGTGCCAGCAGCTTAAACTGGGGGGATGAACAGTAC. Amino acids: CASSLNWGDEQY. The entire CDR3 reads CASSLNWGDEQYF. V and J are TRBV3 and TRBJ2-7; 9 nucleotides align to TRBD2. The sequenced fragment ends 1 residue before the CDR3 boundary, so the rest is inferred from the germline J gene. J gave up 5 bases and V 2 bases, and 1 base lay outside the gene matches. This CDR3 contains 13 residues. Germline CDR1 reads SNHLY; CDR2 reads FYNGKV (reference sequence).

This clone was counted a single time. Germline and genes: mouse. The DNA ends 1 residue before the CDR3 does, and the rest of the CDR3 is filled in from the germline J gene. Additional DNA sequences in this sample encode the identical CDR3. V and J are TRBV1 and TRBJ2-4, with a possible D match to TRBD1 (6 bases). This CDR3 is built from 14 residues. V lost 3 bases and J lost 0, with 7 bases in between. CDR1 and CDR2 from the germline V gene are NSQYPW and LRSPGD (reference sequence). The sequenced part of the CDR3 DNA is TGCACCTGCAGTGCCGGGACAAGTCAAAACACCTTGTAC. This gives the protein CTCSAGTSQNTLY. The whole CDR3 sequence reads CTCSAGTSQNTLYF.

As to this clone: Genes here carry mouse names. The observed sequence ends 1 residue before the CDR3 terminus, with the missing tail filled in from the germline J gene. The V gene is TRBV12-1, the J gene TRBJ1-2; D ambiguous. The CDR3 runs to 14 residues. CDR1 is SGHSN and CDR2 is HYEKVE in the germline V gene. The V end lost 2 bases, the J end lost 1 base, and 10 bases lay between the germline ends. The chain's CDR3 is CASSPPGLNSDYTF. The CDR3 DNA, read in part, is TGTGCCAGCTCTCCCCCGGGTCTAAACTCCGACTACACC.

Regarding this clone: Mouse gene names and germline throughout. The read finishes 1 residue shy of the CDR3 end, and the germline J gene is used to complete it. The chain carries TRBV13-2 and TRBJ1-1; D gene uncertain. The CDR3 contains 13 residues. From germline, CDR1 is NNHNN and CDR2 SYGAGS (reference sequence). V was clipped by 1 base and J by 0 bases, with 4 bases between them. The CDR3 region is CASGDWANTEVFF. The part of the CDR3 DNA that was read is TGTGCCAGCGGTGATTGGGCAAACACAGAAGTCTTC.

Comments on this clone: The gene symbols are mouse symbols. The missing CDR3 end, 1 residue past where the read stops, is filled in from the germline J gene. The chain couples TRBV13-2 to TRBJ2-1, with 7 bases lining up with TRBD2. The CDR3 is 14 amino acids. Germline V lookup: CDR1 NNHNN, CDR2 SYGAGS (reference sequence). The trim removed 2 bases at V and 4 bases at J, leaving 3 bases unmatched. The CDR3 bases that were read are TGTGCCAGCGGTGACGCTGGGGGTTATGCTGAGCAGTTC. This encodes CASGDAGGYAEQF. The entire CDR3 reads CASGDAGGYAEQFF.

Notes on this clone: The listed genes are named as in mouse. CDR3: CASSTTYYEQYF. The CDR3 DNA, read in part, is TGTGCCAGCAGTACGACATACTATGAACAGTAC. This chain links TRBV26 with TRBJ2-7, with no clear D. The missing CDR3 end, 1 residue past where the read stops, is filled in from the germline J gene. Trimming left V 5 bases short and J 3 bases short, with 8 bases between. The CDR3 is 12 residues long. Germline CDR1 and CDR2: KGHPV and FQNQEV (reference sequence).

Note on this clone: Genes here carry mouse names. The CDR3 extends 1 residue past the end of the read, so its final part is completed from the germline J gene. The J gene is TRBJ2-7, the V gene TRBV3, with TRBD2 matching over 9 bases. The CDR3 is made up of 14 amino acids. V dropped 6 bases and J dropped 4; count of bases not matched to a gene: 7. The V gene's germline CDR1 is SNHLY and CDR2 FYNGKV (reference sequence). Here the CDR3 reads CASSSDWGPYEQYF. The part of the CDR3 DNA that was read is TGTGCCAGCAGTTCCGACTGGGGGCCTTATGAACAGTAC. The full variable domain, with the rest looked up from reference TRBV3 and TRBJ2-7, is GPKVLQIPSHQIIDMGQMVTLNCDPVSNHLYFYWYKQILGQQMEFLVNFYNGKVMEKSKLFKDQFSVERPDGSYFTLKIQPTALEDSAVYFCASSSDWGPYEQYFGPGTRLTVL.

In regard to this clone: Genes and germline come from the mouse. The CDR3 end lies 1 residue beyond the end of the read and is filled in from the germline J gene. V usage is TRBV3 and J usage is TRBJ2-7; 12 positions match TRBD2. With 5 bases clipped from V and 7 bases from J, the junction kept 9 bases outside the gene matches. The germline V gene encodes CDR1 SNHLY and CDR2 FYNGKV (reference sequence). There are 15 residues in the CDR3. Here the CDR3 reads CASSLDWGGAGEQYF. The DNA read from the CDR3 is TGTGCCAGCAGCCTCGACTGGGGGGGCGCGGGGGAACAGTAC.

This clone has a handful of counts. Gene names follow the mouse nomenclature. The observed sequence ends 1 residue before the CDR3 terminus, with the missing tail filled in from the germline J gene. The J gene is TRBJ2-1, the V gene TRBV13-2; TRBD2 aligns across 8 bases. The V and J ends lost 1 base and 0 bases, in that order; junction bases with no gene match: 3. The CDR3 length is 16 residues. CDR1 is NNHNN and CDR2 is SYGAGS in the germline V gene (reference sequence). CDR3 sequence: CASGDRWGDNYAEQFF. The CDR3 bases that were read are TGTGCCAGCGGTGATCGCTGGGGGGATAACTATGCTGAGCAGTTC.

With respect to this clone: The gene symbols are mouse symbols. The read ends 1 residue before the CDR3 terminus; that terminus is restored from the germline J gene. The chain links TRBV4 to TRBJ2-1, with D unresolved. Looked up from germline, CDR1 is LGHDT and CDR2 is YNNKQL (reference sequence). Trimming cost V 5 bases and J 1 base, with 6 bases left between them. The CDR3 has 13 amino acids. The CDR3: CASSHGNYAEQFF. The covered CDR3 bases are TGTGCCAGCAGCCACGGCAACTATGCTGAGCAGTTC.

In regard to this clone: Gene names are the mouse ones. The missing CDR3 end, 1 residue past where the read stops, is filled in from the germline J gene. V gene TRBV12-1 combines with J gene TRBJ2-7; a weak D match, TRBD1 (6 bases). This CDR3 has 12 amino acids. From germline, CDR1 is SGHSN and CDR2 HYEKVE. V lost 4 bases and J lost 5, with 11 bases in between. CDR3 residues: CASSPGTNEQYF. The covered CDR3 bases are TGTGCCAGCTCCCCCGGGACAAATGAACAGTAC.

Remarks on this clone: Gene names follow the mouse nomenclature. The read stops 1 residue short of the end of the CDR3; the missing end is completed from the germline J gene. The chain combines TRBV31 with TRBJ2-3; weak D call: TRBD2 (5 bases). The CDR3 is made up of 14 amino acids. Germline lookup yields CDR1 GKSSPN and CDR2 SITVG. V lost 0 bases, J lost 1 base, and 8 bases lay in between. This CDR3 is CAWSLLGGAETLYF. Partial CDR3 DNA: TGTGCCTGGAGTCTCCTGGGCGGTGCAGAAACGCTGTAT. Using reference TRBV31 and TRBJ2-3 for the parts outside the CDR3, the full variable domain is AQTIHQWPVAEIKAVGSPLSLGCTIKGKSSPNLYWYWQATGGTLQQLFYSITVGQVESVVQLNLSASRPKDDQFILSTEKLLLSHSGFYLCAWSLLGGAETLYFGSGTRLTVL.

Worth noting for this clone: Germline and genes: mouse. The read comes to an end 1 residue before the CDR3 does, leaving the germline J gene to fill in the end. The gene calls are TRBV20 and TRBJ2-3, with TRBD1 matching 8 bases. The CDR3 has 15 residues. Germline V gene data show CDR1 as GFQATS and CDR2 as STVNSAI. The junction had 4 bases not matched to a gene; V was cut back by 1 base and J by 1 base. Partial CDR3 DNA: TGTGGTGCTAGGGCAGGGGGCGGGGGTGCAGAAACGCTGTAT. Its protein product is CGARAGGGGAETLY. The complete CDR3 sequence is CGARAGGGGAETLYF.

To note about this clone: Mouse names are used for the genes. The read comes to an end 1 residue before the CDR3 does, leaving the germline J gene to fill in the end. The chain couples TRBV13-2 to TRBJ1-2; 7 bases fit TRBD1. Germline V lookup: CDR1 NNHNN, CDR2 SYGAGS (reference sequence). Trimming took 0 bases from V and 3 from J; bases not matched to a gene: 5. The CDR3 extends over 15 amino acids. CDR3: CASGDAQGPYSDYTF. Incomplete CDR3 DNA: TGTGCCAGCGGTGATGCACAGGGGCCTTACTCCGACTACACC.

To note about this clone: Germline and genes: mouse. Read sequence stops 1 residue before the CDR3 end, and the germline J gene provides the missing end. The chain carries TRBV13-2 and TRBJ1-2; D is unresolved. CDR1 and CDR2 from the germline V gene are NNHNN and SYGAGS (reference sequence). The ends were cut back, 3 bases at V and 0 bases at J, with 6 bases in the middle. This CDR3 has 13 amino acids. The CDR3: CASGGPTNSDYTF. CDR3 DNA (partial): TGTGCCAGCGGTGGGCCCACAAACTCCGACTACACC.

In its sample, this clone was seen a few times. Here the gene names and germline are mouse. The CDR3 end lies 1 residue beyond the end of the read and is filled in from the germline J gene. The V and J genes are TRBV13-2 and TRBJ2-7; D gene unclear. Trimming cost V 3 bases and J 3 bases, with 4 bases left between them. Germline CDR1 is NNHNN and CDR2 is SYGAGS (reference sequence). This CDR3 has 11 amino acids. CDR3 DNA, as far as it was read: TGTGCCAGCGGTGTAATCTATGAACAGTAC. Translation: CASGVIYEQY. The whole CDR3 protein is CASGVIYEQYF.

Worth noting for this clone: Here the gene names and germline are mouse. The read terminates 1 residue before the CDR3 end, so the remaining end is supplied by the germline J gene. V usage is TRBV12-2 and J usage is TRBJ2-7; 9 bases fit TRBD1. The CDR3 loop spans 14 amino acids. The J segment lost 7 bases and the V segment lost 2 bases, leaving 8 bases of the junction unmatched. Germline V CDR1 and CDR2: SGHLS, HYDKME. CDR3 bases read: TGTGCCAGCTCTCCCGGGACAGGGAGAGGGGAACAGTAC. Translating gives CASSPGTGRGEQY. The CDR3 reads in full as CASSPGTGRGEQYF.

Regarding this clone: Germline and genes here are mouse. Read sequence stops 1 residue before the CDR3 end, and the germline J gene provides the missing end. V usage is TRBV3 and J usage is TRBJ1-3, with a tentative D call TRBD1 (5 bases). The V end lost 3 bases, the J end lost 0 bases, and 6 bases lay between the germline ends. Germline lookup yields CDR1 SNHLY and CDR2 FYNGKV (reference sequence). The CDR3 covers 14 residues. The CDR3 loop is CASSFDSSGNTLYF. CDR3 DNA (partial): TGTGCCAGCAGCTTTGACAGTTCTGGAAATACGCTCTAT.

In regard to this clone: Gene names are mouse gene names. Read data end 1 residue before the CDR3 end; the end is taken from the germline J gene. The chain combines TRBV13-2 with TRBJ2-5; 8 positions agree with TRBD1. V lost 0 bases to trimming and J lost 6 bases; unmatched junction nucleotides: 3. The CDR3 extends over 14 amino acids. CDR1 is NNHNN, CDR2 SYGAGS, per germline (reference sequence). The CDR3 bases that were read are TGTGCCAGCGGTGATGCTCGGACAGGGGACACCCAGTAC. As protein: CASGDARTGDTQY. The full CDR3 protein is CASGDARTGDTQYF.

Comment on this clone: Gene names follow the mouse nomenclature. Read coverage stops 1 residue before the CDR3 terminus; the germline J gene supplies the remainder. The chain joins TRBV4 to TRBJ2-7, with 11 positions matching TRBD2. Trimming removed 3 bases from V and 6 bases from J; junction bases left unmatched: 4. Germline V CDR1 and CDR2: LGHDT, YNNKQL (reference sequence). The CDR3 contains 14 residues. Incomplete CDR3 DNA: TGTGCCAGCAGCTACTTGGGACTGGGGGTTGAACAGTAC. It specifies CASSYLGLGVEQY. The CDR3 in its entirety is CASSYLGLGVEQYF.

This clone was seen more than once but under ten times. Gene names and germline match the mouse. The read ends 1 residue shy of where the CDR3 ends; the end is completed using the germline J gene. Other DNA sequences from this sample encode an identical CDR3 as well. V usage is TRBV13-2 and J usage is TRBJ2-7, with D unclear. The germline V gene encodes CDR1 NNHNN and CDR2 SYGAGS (reference sequence). This CDR3 comprises 15 residues. V gave up 1 base and J gave up 0 bases, with 11 bases separating them. The CDR3 bases that were read are TGTGCCAGCGGTGATCCTGGAAGGAGCTCCTATGAACAGTAC. Translation: CASGDPGRSSYEQY. The entire CDR3 reads CASGDPGRSSYEQYF.

For this clone: Gene names denote mouse genes. The CDR3 extends 1 residue past the end of the read, so its final part is completed from the germline J gene. The rearrangement joins TRBV19 to TRBJ2-1; TRBD2 agrees at 7 bases. The CDR3 runs 14 residues. V shed 6 bases and J 1 base; nucleotides not matched to a gene: 4. The germline V gene has CDR1 FNHDT and CDR2 SITEND (reference sequence). Incomplete CDR3 DNA: TGTGCCAGCACCCGGGGGGGGAACTATGCTGAGCAGTTC. Amino acids: CASTRGGNYAEQF. The entire CDR3 reads CASTRGGNYAEQFF.

This clone was seen a few times. All gene names here are mouse names. The read stops 1 residue short of the end of the CDR3; the missing end is completed from the germline J gene. The chain uses TRBV31 and TRBJ1-4; a weak D match, TRBD1 (6 bases). The CDR3 has 14 residues. Looked up from germline, CDR1 is GKSSPN and CDR2 is SITVG. Between the trimmed V and J ends, which lost 1 base and 1 base, there was a span of 7 bases. This CDR3 reads CAWSRDNSNERLFF. CDR3 DNA (partial): TGTGCCTGGAGTCGGGACAATTCCAACGAAAGATTATTT.

As for this clone: The gene symbols are mouse symbols. The read terminates 1 residue before the CDR3 end, so the remaining end is supplied by the germline J gene. The V gene is TRBV13-3, the J gene TRBJ2-4; 9 nucleotides line up with TRBD1. The germline gives CDR1 NNHDY, CDR2 SYVADS. The CDR3 runs 13 residues. Trimming removed 7 bases from V and 4 bases from J; junction bases left unmatched: 4. CDR3 protein: CASGGQGKNTLYF. Partial CDR3 DNA: TGTGCCAGCGGTGGACAGGGGAAAAACACCTTGTAC.

Comments on this clone: Germline and genes here are mouse. The read finishes 1 residue shy of the CDR3 end, and the germline J gene is used to complete it. This rearrangement joins TRBV19 to TRBJ1-1, with D hard to call. This CDR3 comprises 12 residues. The germline V gene encodes CDR1 FNHDT and CDR2 SITEND (reference sequence). Trimming removed 4 bases from V and 3 bases from J, with 7 bases in between. CDR3 DNA, as far as it was read: TGTGCCAGCAGTCCCCCAGACACAGAAGTCTTC. Translation gives CASSPPDTEVF. The whole CDR3 protein reads CASSPPDTEVFF.

As for this clone: The gene names given are mouse names. Read sequence stops 1 residue before the CDR3 end, and the germline J gene provides the missing end. This chain connects TRBV16 to TRBJ1-1, with D unresolved. V lost 5 bases and J 3 bases, leaving 7 bases between the germline ends. The CDR3 runs 12 residues. The germline V gene has CDR1 SGHSA and CDR2 FRNQAP. CDR3: CASSRRYTEVFF. CDR3 DNA (partial): TGTGCAAGCAGCCGACGGTACACAGAAGTCTTC.